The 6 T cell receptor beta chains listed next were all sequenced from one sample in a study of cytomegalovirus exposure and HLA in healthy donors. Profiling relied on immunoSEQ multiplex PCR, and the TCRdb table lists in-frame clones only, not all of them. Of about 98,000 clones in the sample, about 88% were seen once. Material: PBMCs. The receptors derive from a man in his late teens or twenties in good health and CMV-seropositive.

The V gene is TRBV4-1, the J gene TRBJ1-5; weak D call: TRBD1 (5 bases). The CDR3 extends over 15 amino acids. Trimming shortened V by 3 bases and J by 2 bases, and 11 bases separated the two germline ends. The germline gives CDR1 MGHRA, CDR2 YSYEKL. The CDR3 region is CASSHLETGNQPQHF. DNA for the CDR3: TGCGCCAGCAGCCACCTGGAGACAGGCAATCAGCCCCAGCATTTT.

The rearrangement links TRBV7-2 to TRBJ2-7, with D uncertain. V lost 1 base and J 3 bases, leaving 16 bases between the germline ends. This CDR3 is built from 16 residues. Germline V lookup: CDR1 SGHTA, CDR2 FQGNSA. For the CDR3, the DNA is TGTGCCAGCAGCTTAGGAGCCCGCACAGTAGGCTACGAGCAGTACTTC. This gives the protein CASSLGARTVGYEQYF. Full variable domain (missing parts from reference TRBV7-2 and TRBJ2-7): GAGVSQSPSNKVTEKGKDVELRCDPISGHTALYWYRQSLGQGLEFLIYFQGNSAPDKSGLPSDRFSAERTGGSVSTLTIQRTQQEDSAVYLCASSLGARTVGYEQYFGPGTRLTVT.

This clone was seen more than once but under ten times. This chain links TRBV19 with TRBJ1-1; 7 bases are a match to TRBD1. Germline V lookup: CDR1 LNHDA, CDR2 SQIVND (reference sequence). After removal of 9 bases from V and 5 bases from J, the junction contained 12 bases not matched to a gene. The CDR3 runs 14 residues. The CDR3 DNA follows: TGTGCCAGCGATCCAGGGGGTGGAGGAACTGAAGCTTTCTTT. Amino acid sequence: CASDPGGGGTEAFF.

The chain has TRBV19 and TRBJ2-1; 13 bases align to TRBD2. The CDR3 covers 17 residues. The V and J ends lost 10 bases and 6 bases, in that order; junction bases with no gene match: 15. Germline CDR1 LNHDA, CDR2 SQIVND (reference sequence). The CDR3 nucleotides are TGTGCCACCTTACCCGGACTAGCGGGAGTAGAGGCCAATGAGCAGTTCTTC. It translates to CATLPGLAGVEANEQFF.

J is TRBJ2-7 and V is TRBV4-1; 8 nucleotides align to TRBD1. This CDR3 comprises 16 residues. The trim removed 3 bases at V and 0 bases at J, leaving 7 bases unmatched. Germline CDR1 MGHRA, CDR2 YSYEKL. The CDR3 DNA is TGCGCCAGCAGCCACCTCCGGGACAGGAGCTCCTACGAGCAGTACTTC. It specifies CASSHLRDRSSYEQYF.

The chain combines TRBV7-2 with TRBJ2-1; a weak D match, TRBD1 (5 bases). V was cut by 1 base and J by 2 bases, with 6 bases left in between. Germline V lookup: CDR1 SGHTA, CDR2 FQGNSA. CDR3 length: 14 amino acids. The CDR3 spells CASSLVGPYNEQFF. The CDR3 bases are TGTGCCAGCAGCTTAGTGGGGCCCTACAATGAGCAGTTCTTC.